The T cell receptor beta chain under discussion was sequenced for a study of HIV-infected patients and healthy controls. About 480 ng RNA was reverse transcribed with alpha and beta constant-region primers. Separate chain-specific third strand synthesis with multiplexing indices produced the alpha and beta libraries. The library had 12-nucleotide molecular identifiers formed by two random hexamers joined together. TCRdb fed the 5' RACE reads into MiXCR, producing one record per CDR3 protein. The table lists 10,000 to 11,000 distinct CDR3 sequences, less than 7% of them singletons. Study-wide results and caveats: HIV-infected repertoires had significantly higher mean Gini indices than controls, possibly reflecting oligoclonality.

Follow-up blood was drawn about 14 weeks, roughly three months, after antiretroviral therapy began. The repertoire came from unfractionated whole blood and reflected all unsorted peripheral T cells. Donors lacked febrile or AIDS-related illness, tumors, and hepatitis B or C coinfection. Many counts were recorded for this clonotype. No antigen is known for it. The clonotype comes from an adult with HIV infection. The donor label of this sample is uncertain. The sequenced sample was blood, obtained during antiretroviral therapy.

The CDR3 here is CTGRAVVDTQYF. Here the CDR3 DNA reads TGCACCGGGCGGGCGGTGGTCGATACGCAGTATTTT. The chain carries TRBV20-1 and TRBJ2-3; D possibly corresponds to TRBD2 (5 bases). Germline V gene lookup returns CDR1 DFQATT and CDR2 SNEGSKA (reference sequence). The CDR3 sequence is 12 residues long.